This TCR beta chain was retrieved from a study of monozygotic twins with inflammatory bowel disease. Findings of the study overall: No difference in repertoire similarity was seen between concordant and discordant twins, possibly because power was limited. Patient repertoires may have gained variability from differing immunosuppressive treatments.

In the case of this clonotype: The antigen is undetermined.

The template was total RNA from whole blood, with no T cell sorting. Every sample had its cDNA made across eight separate reactions. Following a re-call of the 5' RACE reads, TCRdb has one entry per CDR3 protein and lacks DNA. In total, the table holds under 200,000 distinct CDR3 sequences. Per the germline V gene, CDR1 is KGHDR and CDR2 is SFDVKD. The CDR3 has 15 residues. The source is a human donor with ulcerative colitis or Crohn's disease, or a healthy co-twin of an affected twin (not recorded which). Sequenced material: blood. The V call is TRBV24-1, the J call TRBJ2-2. This CDR3 is CATSGSLANTGELFF.